The TCR beta chain described here comes from a study of T-cell reconstitution after alpha-beta-depleted transplantation in children. Unique molecular identifiers were built into the TCRbeta library. A single record per CDR3 protein comes from TCRdb applying MiXCR to the PCR reads. The sample lists some 500,000 distinct CDR3 sequences; around 17% were seen once. The clonotype originates from a human donor who donated a stem cell graft to a child with acute lymphoblastic leukemia. Sequences were derived from PBMCs from the stem cell graft donor, sampled from the stem cell graft.

The CDR3 spells CASSLVGQGAMNTEAFF. As DNA, the CDR3 is TGCGCCAGCAGCTTGGTTGGACAGGGGGCCATGAACACTGAAGCTTTCTTT. The chain joins TRBV5-1 to TRBJ1-1; 11 bases are shared with TRBD1. The V and J ends lost 0 bases and 0 bases, in that order; junction bases with no gene match: 4. Looked up from germline, CDR1 is SGHRS and CDR2 is YFSETQ. The CDR3 is 17 amino acids.